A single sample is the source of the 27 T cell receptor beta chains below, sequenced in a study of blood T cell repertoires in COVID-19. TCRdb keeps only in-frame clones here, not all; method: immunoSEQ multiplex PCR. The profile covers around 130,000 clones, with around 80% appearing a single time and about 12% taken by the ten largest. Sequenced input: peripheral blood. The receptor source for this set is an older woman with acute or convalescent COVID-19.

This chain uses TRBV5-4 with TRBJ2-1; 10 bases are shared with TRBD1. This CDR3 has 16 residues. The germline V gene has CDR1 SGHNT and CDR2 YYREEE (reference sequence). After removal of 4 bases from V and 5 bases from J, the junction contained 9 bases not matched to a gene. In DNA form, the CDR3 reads TGTGCCAGCAGCCCTGGAACGGGACAGGGGCACAATGAGCAGTTCTTC. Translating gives CASSPGTGQGHNEQFF.

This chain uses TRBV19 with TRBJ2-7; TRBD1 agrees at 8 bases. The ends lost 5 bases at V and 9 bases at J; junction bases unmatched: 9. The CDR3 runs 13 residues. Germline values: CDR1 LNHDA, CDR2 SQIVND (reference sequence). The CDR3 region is CASSSDRGSGQYF. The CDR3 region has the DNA TGTGCCAGTAGTTCCGACAGGGGTAGCGGGCAGTACTTC.

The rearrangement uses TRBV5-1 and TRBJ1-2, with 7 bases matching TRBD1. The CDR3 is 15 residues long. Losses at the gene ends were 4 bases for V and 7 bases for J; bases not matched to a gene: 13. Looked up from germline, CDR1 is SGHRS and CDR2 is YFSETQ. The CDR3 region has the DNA TGCGCCAGCAGCGACCGGGACAGTTTGTTTTTTGGCTACACCTTC. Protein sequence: CASSDRDSLFFGYTF.

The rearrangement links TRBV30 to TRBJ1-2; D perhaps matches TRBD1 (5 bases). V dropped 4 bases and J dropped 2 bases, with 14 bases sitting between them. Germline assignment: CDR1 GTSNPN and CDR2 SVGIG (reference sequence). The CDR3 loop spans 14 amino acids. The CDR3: CAWKKGSANYGYTF. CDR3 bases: TGTGCCTGGAAGAAGGGGTCGGCCAACTATGGCTACACCTTC.

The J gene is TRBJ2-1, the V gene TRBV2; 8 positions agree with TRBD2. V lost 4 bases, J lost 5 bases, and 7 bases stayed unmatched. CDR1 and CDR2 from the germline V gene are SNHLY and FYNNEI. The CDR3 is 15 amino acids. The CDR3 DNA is TGTGCCAGCAGTGGAGCTAGCGGGTACGACAATGAGCAGTTCTTC. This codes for CASSGASGYDNEQFF.

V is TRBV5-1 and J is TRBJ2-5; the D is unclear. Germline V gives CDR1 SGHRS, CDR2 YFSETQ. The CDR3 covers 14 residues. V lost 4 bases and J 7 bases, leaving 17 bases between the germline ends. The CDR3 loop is CASSTWSHTGTQYF. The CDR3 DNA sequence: TGCGCCAGCAGCACATGGAGCCACACGGGGACCCAGTACTTC.

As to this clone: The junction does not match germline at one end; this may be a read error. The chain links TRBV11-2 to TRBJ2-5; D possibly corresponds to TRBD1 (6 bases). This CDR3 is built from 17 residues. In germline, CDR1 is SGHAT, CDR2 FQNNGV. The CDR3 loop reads CASSLDRWGPIQGTQYF. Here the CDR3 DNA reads TGTGCCAGCAGCTTAGATAGGTGGGGGCCGATTCAAGGGACCCAGTACTTC.

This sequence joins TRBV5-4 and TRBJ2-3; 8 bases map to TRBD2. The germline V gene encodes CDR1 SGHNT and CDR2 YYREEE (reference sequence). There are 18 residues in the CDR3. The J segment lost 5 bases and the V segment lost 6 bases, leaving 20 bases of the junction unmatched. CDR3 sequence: CASTRGGARGGREDTQYF. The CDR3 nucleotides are TGTGCCAGCACCCGGGGGGGTGCGAGGGGGGGCCGGGAAGATACGCAGTATTTT.

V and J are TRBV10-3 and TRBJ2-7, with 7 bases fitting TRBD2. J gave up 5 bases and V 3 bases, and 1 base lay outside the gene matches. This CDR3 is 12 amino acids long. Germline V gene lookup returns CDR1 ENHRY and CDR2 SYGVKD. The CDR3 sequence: CAISDGTNEQYF. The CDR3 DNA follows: TGTGCCATCAGTGACGGGACTAACGAGCAGTACTTC.

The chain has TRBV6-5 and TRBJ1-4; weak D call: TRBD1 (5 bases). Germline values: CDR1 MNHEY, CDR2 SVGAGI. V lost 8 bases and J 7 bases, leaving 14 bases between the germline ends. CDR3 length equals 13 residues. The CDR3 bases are TGTGCCAGCCGATCCCCGGGGGGTGAAAAACTGTTTTTT. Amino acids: CASRSPGGEKLFF.

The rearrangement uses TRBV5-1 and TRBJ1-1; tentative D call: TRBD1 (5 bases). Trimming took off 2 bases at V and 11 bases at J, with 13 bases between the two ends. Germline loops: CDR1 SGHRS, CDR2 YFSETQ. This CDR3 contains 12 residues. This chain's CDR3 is CASSFGTSKAFF. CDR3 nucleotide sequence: TGCGCCAGCAGCTTCGGGACTTCGAAGGCTTTCTTT.

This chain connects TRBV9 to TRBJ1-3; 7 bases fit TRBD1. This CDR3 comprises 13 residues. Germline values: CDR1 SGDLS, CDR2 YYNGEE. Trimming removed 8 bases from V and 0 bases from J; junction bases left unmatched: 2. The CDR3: CASGTDSGNTIYF. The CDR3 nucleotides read TGTGCCAGTGGGACAGACTCTGGAAACACCATATATTTT.

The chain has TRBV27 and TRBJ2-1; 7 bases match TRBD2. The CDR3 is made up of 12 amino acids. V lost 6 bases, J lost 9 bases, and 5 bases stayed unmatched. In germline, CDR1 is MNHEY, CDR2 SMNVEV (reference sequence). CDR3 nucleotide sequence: TGTGCCAGCAGAAGGAGCGGGGTTGAGCAGTTCTTC. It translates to CASRRSGVEQFF.

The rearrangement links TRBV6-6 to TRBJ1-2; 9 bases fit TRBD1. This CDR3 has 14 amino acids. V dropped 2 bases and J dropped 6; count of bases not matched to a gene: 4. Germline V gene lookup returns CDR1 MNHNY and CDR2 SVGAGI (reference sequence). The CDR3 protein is CASSYVWTGDGYTF. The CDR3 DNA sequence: TGTGCCAGCAGTTACGTCTGGACAGGGGATGGCTACACCTTC.

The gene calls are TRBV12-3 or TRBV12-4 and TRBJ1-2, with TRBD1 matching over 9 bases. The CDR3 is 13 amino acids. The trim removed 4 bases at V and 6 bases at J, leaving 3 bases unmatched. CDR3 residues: CASSSRDRDGYTF. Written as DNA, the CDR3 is TGTGCCAGCAGTTCCCGGGACAGGGATGGCTACACCTTC.

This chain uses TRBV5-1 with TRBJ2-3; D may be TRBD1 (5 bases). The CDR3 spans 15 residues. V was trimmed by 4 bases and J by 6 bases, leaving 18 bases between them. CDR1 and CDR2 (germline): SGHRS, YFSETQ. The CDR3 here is CASSPAHKQGDTQYF. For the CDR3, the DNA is TGCGCCAGCAGCCCCGCTCACAAGCAGGGCGATACGCAGTATTTT.

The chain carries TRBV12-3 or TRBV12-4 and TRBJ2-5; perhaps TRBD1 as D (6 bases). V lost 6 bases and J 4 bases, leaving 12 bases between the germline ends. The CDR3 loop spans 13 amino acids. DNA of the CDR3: TGTGCCAGCAGCCAACCCAGGGGAGAGACCCAGTACTTC. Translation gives CASSQPRGETQYF.

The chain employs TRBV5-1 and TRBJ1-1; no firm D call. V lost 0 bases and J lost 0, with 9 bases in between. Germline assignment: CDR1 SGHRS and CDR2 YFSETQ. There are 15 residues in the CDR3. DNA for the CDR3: TGCGCCAGCAGCTTGGTGGGCCCCATGAACACTGAAGCTTTCTTT. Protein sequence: CASSLVGPMNTEAFF.

CDR3 DNA: TGTGCCAGTAGTACTCTACCCCTGGAGGGAGAGCAGTTCTTC. Translated: CASSTLPLEGEQFF. The chain recombines TRBV19 with TRBJ2-1; D is perhaps TRBD2 (6 bases). Germline CDR1 LNHDA, CDR2 SQIVND (reference sequence). V was clipped by 4 bases and J by 10 bases, with 17 bases between them. This CDR3 has 14 residues.

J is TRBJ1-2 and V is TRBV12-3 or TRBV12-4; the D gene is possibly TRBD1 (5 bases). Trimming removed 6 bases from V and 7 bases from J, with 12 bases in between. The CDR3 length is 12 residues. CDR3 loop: CASRRGGLGYTF. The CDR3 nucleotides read TGTGCCAGCAGGCGCGGGGGACTTGGCTACACCTTC.

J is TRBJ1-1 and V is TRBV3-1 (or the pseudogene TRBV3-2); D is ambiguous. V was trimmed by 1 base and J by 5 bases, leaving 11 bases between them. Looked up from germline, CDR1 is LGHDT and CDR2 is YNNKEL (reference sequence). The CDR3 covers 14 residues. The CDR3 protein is CASSQVDGRTEAFF. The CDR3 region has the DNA TGTGCCAGCAGCCAAGTTGACGGGAGGACTGAAGCTTTCTTT.

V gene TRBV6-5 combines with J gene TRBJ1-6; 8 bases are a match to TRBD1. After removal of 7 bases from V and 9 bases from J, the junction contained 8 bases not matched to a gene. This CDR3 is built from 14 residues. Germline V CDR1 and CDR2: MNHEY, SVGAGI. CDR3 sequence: CASTIGQGGSPLHF. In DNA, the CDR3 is TGTGCCAGCACCATAGGACAGGGAGGTTCACCCCTCCACTTT.

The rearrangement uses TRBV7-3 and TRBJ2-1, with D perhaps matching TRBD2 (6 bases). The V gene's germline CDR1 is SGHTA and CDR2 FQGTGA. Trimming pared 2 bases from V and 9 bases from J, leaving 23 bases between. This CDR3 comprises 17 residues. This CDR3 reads CASSLGPTGAGIGEQFF. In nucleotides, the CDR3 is TGTGCCAGCAGCTTAGGGCCCACTGGCGCGGGGATCGGTGAGCAGTTCTTC.

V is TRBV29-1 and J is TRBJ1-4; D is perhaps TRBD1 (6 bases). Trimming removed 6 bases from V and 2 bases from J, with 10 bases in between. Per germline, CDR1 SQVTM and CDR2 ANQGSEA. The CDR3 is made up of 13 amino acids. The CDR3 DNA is TGCAGCGTCCAACAGGGTACTAATGAAAAACTGTTTTTT. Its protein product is CSVQQGTNEKLFF.

The CDR3 region is CASSFIQGNTEAFF. CDR3 sequence (DNA): TGTGCCAGCAGCTTCATACAGGGGAACACTGAAGCTTTCTTT. This chain links TRBV7-9 with TRBJ1-1; D perhaps matches TRBD1 (6 bases). The length of the CDR3 is 14 residues. Germline-derived CDR1 and CDR2 are SEHNR and FQNEAQ (reference sequence). Trimming took 3 bases from V and 1 from J, leaving 9 bases between them. Full variable domain (missing parts from reference TRBV7-9 and TRBJ1-1): DTGVSQNPRHKITKRGQNVTFRCDPISEHNRLYWYRQTLGQGPEFLTYFQNEAQLEKSRLLSDRFSAERPKGSFSTLEIQRTEQGDSAMYLCASSFIQGNTEAFFGQGTRLTVV.

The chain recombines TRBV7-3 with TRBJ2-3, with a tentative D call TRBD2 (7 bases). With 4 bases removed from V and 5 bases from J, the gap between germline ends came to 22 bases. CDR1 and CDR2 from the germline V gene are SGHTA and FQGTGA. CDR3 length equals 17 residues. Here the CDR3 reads CASSSSGGPVPRDTQYF. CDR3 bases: TGTGCCAGCAGCTCCTCGGGGGGCCCCGTCCCTCGAGATACGCAGTATTTT. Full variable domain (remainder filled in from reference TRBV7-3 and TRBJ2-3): GAGVSQTPSNKVTEKGKYVELRCDPISGHTALYWYRQSLGQGPEFLIYFQGTGAADDSGLPNDRFFAVRPEGSVSTLKIQRTERGDSAVYLCASSSSGGPVPRDTQYFGPGTRLTVL.

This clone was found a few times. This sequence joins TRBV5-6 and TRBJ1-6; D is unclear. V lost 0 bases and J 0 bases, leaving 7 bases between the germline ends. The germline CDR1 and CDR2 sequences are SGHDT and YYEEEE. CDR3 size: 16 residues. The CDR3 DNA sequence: TGTGCCAGCAGCTTGGGTTGGAGCTCCTATAATTCACCCCTCCACTTT. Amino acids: CASSLGWSSYNSPLHF.